This is a list of T cell receptor beta chains from one sample in a study of CD8+ T cells in alopecia areata. Here immunoSEQ multiplex PCR was the method, and the copy in TCRdb shows in-frame clones only, minus some. Altogether tens of thousands of clones are present, around 30% being singletons, with the ten largest covering under 15%. Sequenced material: CD8+ T cells sorted from blood, taken at week 4, from a patient treated with tofacitinib. These receptors came from a human donor with alopecia areata. Both conserved end residues are part of each CDR3. D genes are given only for firm matches. Size is stated for part of the rows, as once, few or many counts, or as a class when the clone is expanded.

once,TRBV30,TRBD2,TRBJ2-2,TGTGCCTGGAATGGCGGGAGGGCTCCCGGGGAGCTGTTTTTT,CAWNGGRAPGELFF
.,TRBV27,.,TRBJ1-5,TGTGCCAGCTCAGGGCTTGGCAATCAGCCCCAGCATTTT,CASSGLGNQPQHF
few,TRBV4-3,TRBD2,TRBJ2-1,TGCGCCAGCAGCCAAGAGGCCACTAGCGGCGCCTACAATGAGCAGTTCTTC,CASSQEATSGAYNEQFF
.,TRBV30,TRBD1,TRBJ2-5,TGTGCCTGGATTCGGACAGGGGGGGTCCAAGAGACCCAGTACTTC,CAWIRTGGVQETQYF
.,TRBV5-1,.,TRBJ1-2,TGCGCCAGCAGCTTGGGCTACGGGTATGGCTACACCTTC,CASSLGYGYGYTF
.,TRBV5-4,.,TRBJ2-1,TGTGCCAGCAGCTTGGGGTTAGCGGAATACAATGAGCAGTTCTTC,CASSLGLAEYNEQFF
.,TRBV29-1,TRBD2,TRBJ2-1,TGCAGCGTTGAGGGGACTAGCGGGAGTCGCTACAATGAGCAGTTCTTC,CSVEGTSGSRYNEQFF
.,TRBV19,TRBD2,TRBJ2-7,TGTGCCAGTAGTATTCAAGCGGGACTTCCCTACGAGCAGTACTTC,CASSIQAGLPYEQYF
many,TRBV7-8,.,TRBJ2-1,TGCGCCAGCAGCCAAGAGGGTTCCAATGAGCAGTTCTTC,CASSQEGSNEQFF
.,TRBV29-1,TRBD1,TRBJ2-7,TGCAGCGTTGCCATTTTTGGGACAGGAACCTACGAGCAGTACTTC,CSVAIFGTGTYEQYF
few,TRBV15,.,TRBJ1-5,TGTGCCACCAGTGAGTTGGGTCAGCCCCAGCATTTT,CATSELGQPQHF
few,TRBV7-6,.,TRBJ2-1,TGTGCCAGCAGTTGGGGGTCCTCCTACAATGAGCAGTTCTTC,CASSWGSSYNEQFF
.,TRBV29-1,TRBD2,TRBJ2-7,TGCAGCGTGGGACTAGCGTCCTCCTACGAGCAGTACTTC,CSVGLASSYEQYF
few,TRBV27,.,TRBJ1-4,TGTGCCAGCAGTTTAAGGCACGTTGCAACTAATGAAAAACTGTTTTTT,CASSLRHVATNEKLFF
many,TRBV29-1,.,TRBJ1-1,TGCAGCGTTGGCGGGACCATGAACACTGAAGCTTTCTTT,CSVGGTMNTEAFF
.,TRBV7-9,.,TRBJ2-5,TGTGCCAGCAGATCCCGGGACAAAGAAGAGACCCAGTACTTC,CASRSRDKEETQYF
.,TRBV7-9,.,TRBJ2-3,TGTGCCAGCAGTATAGGCACAGATACGCAGTATTTT,CASSIGTDTQYF
.,TRBV29-1,.,TRBJ1-5,TGCAGCGTTCAGAGAGGGCGCGTATGGCCCCAGCATTTT,CSVQRGRVWPQHF
.,TRBV30,.,TRBJ2-1,TGTGCCTGGAGTGTGACGTATGAGCAGTTCTTC,CAWSVTYEQFF
.,TRBV7-2,TRBD2,TRBJ2-7,TGTGCCAGCAGCGTAAAGCGGGAGGGCCAATGGTTCCCTTACGAGCAGTACTTC,CASSVKREGQWFPYEQYF
.,TRBV6-4,TRBD1,TRBJ2-2,TGTGCCAGCAGTCGGGACAGGTTCACCGGGGAGCTGTTTTTT,CASSRDRFTGELFF
.,TRBV28,.,TRBJ2-2,TGTGCCAGCAGTGTGACCAGGATTGGCACCGGGGAGCTGTTTTTT,CASSVTRIGTGELFF
.,TRBV27,.,TRBJ2-7,TGTGCCAGCAGTTTATTCCCCAGGGTCTCCTACGAGCAGTACTTC,CASSLFPRVSYEQYF
few,TRBV29-1,TRBD2,TRBJ2-1,TGCAGCGGACTAGCATACAATGAGCAGTTCTTC,CSGLAYNEQFF
.,TRBV27,.,TRBJ2-2,TGTGCCAGCAGTTTAGGGAACACCGGGGAGCTGTTTTTT,CASSLGNTGELFF
.,TRBV4-1,.,TRBJ2-7,TGCGCCAGCAGCCAAGATCGGGCAGGGAGGTCCTACGAGCAGTACTTC,CASSQDRAGRSYEQYF
few,TRBV7-9,TRBD1,TRBJ2-7,TGTGCCAGCAGCTTAGGGGACAGGGTCTACGAGCAGTACTTC,CASSLGDRVYEQYF
.,TRBV30,.,TRBJ2-7,TGTGCCTGGAGTGTGGGGAGACAGGCCTACGAGCAGTACTTC,CAWSVGRQAYEQYF
few,TRBV29-1,.,TRBJ2-1,TGCAGCGTTGAGATCGCTTTCCGGGAGCAGTTCTTC,CSVEIAFREQFF
.,TRBV27,TRBD1,TRBJ2-7,TGTGCCAGCAGTGTCGGGACAGGGAGAAACTACGAGCAGTACTTC,CASSVGTGRNYEQYF
few,TRBV4-2,.,TRBJ1-1,TGTGCCAGCAGCCAAGAGGGGGGGGTTGCTGAAGCTTTCTTT,CASSQEGGVAEAFF
.,TRBV29-1,TRBD1,TRBJ2-7,TGCAGCATCACGGGACAGGCCTACGAGCAGTACTTC,CSITGQAYEQYF
.,TRBV29-1,TRBD2,TRBJ2-3,TGCAGCGTTGTACCTAGCGGGAGGGCCGGCACAGATACGCAGTATTTT,CSVVPSGRAGTDTQYF
few,TRBV27,.,TRBJ1-2,TGTGCCAGCTTTGGGAAGGGGCTAGAGCACGACTATGGCTACACCTTC,CASFGKGLEHDYGYTF
.,TRBV27,.,TRBJ1-1,TGTGCCAGCAGCACTACAAGGAACACTGAAGCTTTCTTT,CASSTTRNTEAFF
.,TRBV11-2,.,TRBJ1-2,TGTGCCAGCAGCTCTCTTTTCTATGGCTACACCTTC,CASSSLFYGYTF
few,TRBV7-9,TRBD1,TRBJ2-7,TGTGCCAGCAGCCCGTCGACAGGGGGCTACGAGCAGTACTTC,CASSPSTGGYEQYF
.,TRBV29-1,.,TRBJ2-1,TGCAGCGTTTCCGGGGGCAATGAGCAGTTCTTC,CSVSGGNEQFF
.,TRBV7-2,.,TRBJ1-1,TGTGCCAGCAGCTTAGGAATGAGGACTGAAGCTTTCTTT,CASSLGMRTEAFF
.,TRBV29-1,.,TRBJ1-2,TGCAGCGTGATGACAGGCTCTAACTATGGCTACACCTTC,CSVMTGSNYGYTF
.,TRBV30,.,TRBJ1-1,TGTGCCTGGAGTGTACGTGTTCCCCCGAGGACTGAAGCTTTCTTT,CAWSVRVPPRTEAFF
once,TRBV7-2,.,TRBJ1-2,TGTGCCAGCAGCTTAAATGGGGGGCGCATAGGGTCCCGTGGCTACACCTTC,CASSLNGGRIGSRGYTF
.,TRBV4-1,.,TRBJ1-5,TGCGCCAGCAGCCAAGAATGGTCCCTCAATCAGCCCCAGCATTTT,CASSQEWSLNQPQHF
few,TRBV29-1,TRBD2,TRBJ2-1,TGCAGCGCATACTTAGGACTAGTCAATGAGCAGTTCTTC,CSAYLGLVNEQFF
.,TRBV30,TRBD2,TRBJ2-1,TGTGCCTGGACAAAGGGACTAGCGGGATCCTACAATGAGCAGTTCTTC,CAWTKGLAGSYNEQFF
.,TRBV29-1,TRBD1,TRBJ2-2,TGCAGCGCTGAGGGGGCTGTTGGGGAGCTGTTTTTT,CSAEGAVGELFF
few,TRBV15,.,TRBJ2-1,TGTGCCACAAGCAGGGTCCCCAACAATGAGCAGTTCTTC,CATSRVPNNEQFF
.,TRBV25-1,TRBD1,TRBJ2-5,TGTGCCAGCAGGGGGGACAGGGGGCGTGAGACCCAGTACTTC,CASRGDRGRETQYF
few,TRBV7-8,.,TRBJ2-7,TGTGCCAGCAGCGAAAAGGTCGCGGAATACGAGCAGTACTTC,CASSEKVAEYEQYF
few,TRBV29-1,TRBD2,TRBJ2-1,TGCAGCGTCGAGACTAGCGGGATCTACAATGAGCAGTTCTTC,CSVETSGIYNEQFF
few,TRBV5-4,.,TRBJ2-3,TGTGCCAGCAGCTTAGGTTATGGCACAGATACGCAGTATTTT,CASSLGYGTDTQYF
.,TRBV11-2,TRBD2,TRBJ2-1,TGTGCCAGCAGCCATAGCGGGAGGAACAATGAGCAGTTCTTC,CASSHSGRNNEQFF
.,TRBV29-1,.,TRBJ1-2,TGCAGCGTTGAAGGAGGGGAAAACTATGGCTACACCTTC,CSVEGGENYGYTF
.,TRBV29-1,.,TRBJ1-3,TGCAGCGTTGACGATTTGAGGAACTCTGGAAACACCATATATTTT,CSVDDLRNSGNTIYF
.,TRBV29-1,.,TRBJ2-7,TGCAGGGGCCTGGCAGGTTTGTACTTC,CRGLAGLYF
once,TRBV27,TRBD1,TRBJ1-1,TGTGCCAGCAGTTTACGAACAGGGGGAAACACTGAAGCTTTCTTT,CASSLRTGGNTEAFF
.,TRBV5-1,TRBD1,TRBJ2-7,TGCGCCAGCAGCTTGTCCGGGACAGGGGGCGCCCGCTCCTACGAGCAGTACTTC,CASSLSGTGGARSYEQYF
few,TRBV29-1,.,TRBJ1-2,TGCAGCGCTAGGACTGGGGCCTATGGCTACACCTTC,CSARTGAYGYTF
few,TRBV6-6,.,TRBJ2-1,TGTGCCAGCAGTTACGGGGCGGGACGTCTCTACAATGAGCAGTTCTTC,CASSYGAGRLYNEQFF